A single sample is the source of the 25 T cell receptor beta chains below, sequenced in a study of early T cells in non-severe SARS-CoV-2 infection. TCRdb fed the 5' RACE reads into MiXCR, producing one record per CDR3 protein. The repertoire holds about 26,000 distinct CDR3 sequences, with roughly 5.6% as singletons. Sequencing was performed on whole blood. The receptor source for this set is an adult who was a healthcare worker with PCR-confirmed SARS-CoV-2 infection or an uninfected control (not recorded which).

This clonotype was picked up many times. The chain recombines TRBV28 with TRBJ1-1; unclear D gene. V lost 10 bases, J lost 0 bases, and 12 bases lay in between. Germline V gives CDR1 MDHEN, CDR2 SYDVKM. The CDR3 extends over 13 amino acids. The CDR3 coding sequence is TGTGCCACCACAGACACTATGAACACTGAAGCTTTCTTT. It specifies CATTDTMNTEAFF.

This clonotype was picked up many times. The chain combines TRBV19 with TRBJ2-5; no definite D call. The CDR3 runs to 15 residues. Germline CDR1 is LNHDA and CDR2 is SQIVND (reference sequence). Trimming took 6 bases from V and 7 from J, leaving 21 bases between them. The CDR3 nucleotides are TGTGCCAGTAGCCTAGTCTGGGGAACCTCCATGACCCAGTACTTC. Translated, it gives CASSLVWGTSMTQYF.

This clonotype was detected many times. V is TRBV3-1 and J is TRBJ2-5; 7 bases map to TRBD2. V dropped 7 bases and J dropped 3; count of bases not matched to a gene: 5. The CDR3 consists of 13 residues. CDR1 is LGHDT, CDR2 YNNKEL, per germline (reference sequence). The CDR3 DNA reads TGTGCCAGCACCATCGGGGGGAAAGAGACCCAGTACTTC. It codes for CASTIGGKETQYF.

This clonotype was observed many times. The chain carries TRBV28 and TRBJ2-7; 7 bases match TRBD1. The V segment lost 5 bases and the J segment 3 bases; nucleotides outside the gene matches: 4. Germline V CDR1 and CDR2: MDHEN, SYDVKM. CDR3 length: 13 residues. The CDR3 sequence: CASSPGTVYEQYF. CDR3 DNA sequence: TGTGCCAGCAGTCCAGGGACAGTCTACGAGCAGTACTTC.

This clonotype has a count of ten or more. The genes are TRBV18 and TRBJ2-7, with D perhaps TRBD2 (5 bases). V lost 2 bases, J lost 5 bases, and 10 bases lay in between. The CDR3 runs 13 residues. Germline V CDR1 and CDR2: KGHSH, LQKENI. CDR3: CASSPYGVDEQYF. DNA for the CDR3: TGTGCCAGCTCACCATACGGGGTCGACGAGCAGTACTTC.

This sequence joins TRBV5-6 and TRBJ1-3; D may be TRBD1 (6 bases). V was cut by 2 bases and J by 7 bases, with 13 bases left in between. CDR1 is SGHDT and CDR2 is YYEEEE in the germline V gene. The CDR3 totals 14 residues. The CDR3 DNA sequence: TGTGCCAGCAGCTTTACGGGACACATCAACACCATATATTTT. It codes for CASSFTGHINTIYF. The variable domain in full, completed from reference TRBV5-6 and TRBJ1-3, reads DAGVTQSPTHLIKTRGQQVTLRCSPKSGHDTVSWYQQALGQGPQFIFQYYEEEERQRGNFPDRFSGHQFPNYSSELNVNALLLGDSALYLCASSFTGHINTIYFGEGSWLTVV.

The chain employs TRBV30 and TRBJ1-1; 11 bases line up with TRBD1. CDR3 length: 13 residues. Germline V gene sequence: CDR1 GTSNPN, CDR2 SVGIG (reference sequence). V shed 8 bases and J 5 bases; nucleotides not matched to a gene: 7. The CDR3: CASQGQGGTEAFF. The CDR3 nucleotides read TGTGCCAGCCAGGGACAGGGGGGGACTGAAGCTTTCTTT. Complete variable domain (other parts from reference TRBV30 and TRBJ1-1): SQTIHQWPATLVQPVGSPLSLECTVEGTSNPNLYWYRQAAGRGLQLLFYSVGIGQISSEVPQNLSASRPQDRQFILSSKKLLLSDSGFYLCASQGQGGTEAFFGQGTRLTVV.

This clonotype was seen many times. The V call is TRBV30, the J call TRBJ1-2, with D possibly being TRBD1 (5 bases). V lost 2 bases to trimming and J lost 2 bases, with 6 bases between them. Germline V CDR1 and CDR2: GTSNPN, SVGIG (reference sequence). The CDR3 loop spans 12 amino acids. The CDR3 DNA reads as TGTGCCTGGAGTAGGGGCAACTATGGCTACACCTTC. Its protein product is CAWSRGNYGYTF.

Many counts were recorded for this clonotype. This chain joins TRBV2 and TRBJ1-5; D possibly corresponds to TRBD1 (5 bases). Germline V gives CDR1 SNHLY, CDR2 FYNNEI. Trimming removed 3 bases from V and 3 bases from J, with 12 bases in between. The CDR3 runs 15 residues. The CDR3 coding sequence is TGTGCCAGCAGTGACAGAGGGGAGACCAATCAGCCCCAGCATTTT. Translating it yields CASSDRGETNQPQHF.

This clonotype was seen many times. The gene calls are TRBV29-1 and TRBJ1-1, with 8 bases lining up with TRBD1. V dropped 5 bases and J dropped 1; count of bases not matched to a gene: 9. Germline CDR1 SQVTM, CDR2 ANQGSEA. The CDR3 totals 15 residues. DNA for the CDR3: TGCAGCGTTAGGGGGCAGGGGGCGCGGAACACTGAAGCTTTCTTT. Amino acids: CSVRGQGARNTEAFF.

This chain joins TRBV10-1 and TRBJ2-3, with 7 bases lining up with TRBD1. V lost 3 bases to trimming and J lost 6 bases; unmatched junction nucleotides: 6. The CDR3 is 14 amino acids. Germline V gives CDR1 WNHNN, CDR2 SYGVQD (reference sequence). CDR3 DNA: TGCGCCAGCAGTGAACAGGGGCCTTTTGATACGCAGTATTTT. Amino acid sequence: CASSEQGPFDTQYF.

This clonotype was observed many times. V usage is TRBV20-1 and J usage is TRBJ2-7, with TRBD2 matching 7 bases. V lost 5 bases and J lost 5; bases outside the gene matches: 9. The CDR3 sequence is 13 residues long. Germline V gene data show CDR1 as DFQATT and CDR2 as SNEGSKA (reference sequence). The CDR3 region is CSASRGSRDEQYF. CDR3 bases: TGCAGTGCTTCACGCGGGAGTAGGGACGAGCAGTACTTC.

This clonotype was counted only a few times. The chain employs TRBV6-6 and TRBJ1-1, with D perhaps TRBD1 (5 bases). The CDR3 totals 17 residues. V was clipped by 2 bases and J by 0 bases, with 16 bases between them. Germline values: CDR1 MNHNY, CDR2 SVGAGI (reference sequence). The CDR3 here is CASSYTRLRDMNTEAFF. The CDR3 DNA sequence: TGTGCCAGCAGTTACACGCGCCTCAGGGATATGAACACTGAAGCTTTCTTT.

This sequence joins TRBV5-5 and TRBJ2-3; D perhaps matches TRBD2 (6 bases). The CDR3 is 17 residues long. In germline, CDR1 is SGHKS, CDR2 YYEKEE (reference sequence). Trimming shortened V by 6 bases and J by 0 bases, and 20 bases separated the two germline ends. For the CDR3, the DNA is TGTGCCAGCACACCCCCCCCGGGTGCGGGGAGCACAGATACGCAGTATTTT. Translated, it gives CASTPPPGAGSTDTQYF. Variable domain in full (rest from reference TRBV5-5 and TRBJ2-3): DAGVTQSPTHLIKTRGQQVTLRCSPISGHKSVSWYQQVLGQGPQFIFQYYEKEERGRGNFPDRFSARQFPNYSSELNVNALLLGDSALYLCASTPPPGAGSTDTQYFGPGTRLTVL.

This chain links TRBV20-1 with TRBJ2-7; D is possibly TRBD2 (5 bases). Germline CDR1 DFQATT, CDR2 SNEGSKA (reference sequence). Trimming left V 3 bases short and J 2 bases short, with 14 bases between. The CDR3 contains 14 residues. CDR3 in DNA: TGCAGTGCTAGCGGGGAGACGGGAACCTACGAGCAGTACTTC. It yields the protein CSASGETGTYEQYF.

Many counts were recorded for this clonotype. The V gene is TRBV7-3, the J gene TRBJ2-5; 7 nucleotides match TRBD2. V shed 1 base and J 1 base; nucleotides not matched to a gene: 3. The CDR3 has 15 amino acids. CDR1 is SGHTA and CDR2 is FQGTGA in the germline V gene. CDR3 nucleotide sequence: TGTGCCAGCAGCTTAATGGCGGGAGCCCAAGAGACCCAGTACTTC. As protein: CASSLMAGAQETQYF.

This clonotype was detected many times. The genes are TRBV7-6 and TRBJ2-6; 10 positions agree with TRBD1. CDR3 length equals 17 residues. Germline V gives CDR1 SGHVS, CDR2 FNYEAQ. With V trimmed by 1 base and J by 2 bases, 2 bases remained unmatched. The CDR3 reads CASSLGTGGTGANVLTF. Written as DNA, the CDR3 is TGTGCCAGCAGCTTAGGGACAGGGGGTACTGGGGCCAACGTCCTGACTTTC.

The CDR3 coding sequence is TGCAGCGTTGCGATGGGGGCTACTAGCACAGATACGCAGTATTTT. It specifies CSVAMGATSTDTQYF. The chain links TRBV29-1 to TRBJ2-3; D may be TRBD1 (6 bases). Looked up from germline, CDR1 is SQVTM and CDR2 is ANQGSEA. Between the trimmed V and J ends, which lost 4 bases and 0 bases, there was a span of 14 bases. The CDR3 is 15 residues long.

Many counts were recorded for this clonotype. The V and J genes are TRBV7-9 and TRBJ2-1, with 8 bases that match TRBD1. J was trimmed by 8 bases and V by 5 bases; bases with no gene match: 5. CDR1 and CDR2 from the germline V gene are SEHNR and FQNEAQ (reference sequence). This CDR3 contains 13 residues. The CDR3 coding sequence is TGTGCCAGCAGCCCCAGGACAGGGCATGAGCAGTTCTTC. This translates into CASSPRTGHEQFF.

This clonotype was picked up a small number of times. CDR3 coding DNA: TGTGCCAGCAGTTTCCCACAGGGGGCGAGATTCGAGCAGTACTTC. Translating it yields CASSFPQGARFEQYF. The chain employs TRBV28 and TRBJ2-7; 9 nucleotides agree with TRBD1. The CDR3 runs to 15 residues. In germline, CDR1 is MDHEN, CDR2 SYDVKM. After removal of 3 bases from V and 6 bases from J, the junction contained 9 bases not matched to a gene.

This clonotype was observed many times. The chain joins TRBV5-1 to TRBJ2-7; TRBD2 aligns across 8 bases. CDR1 SGHRS and CDR2 YFSETQ come from the germline V gene. The junction had 6 bases not matched to a gene; V was cut back by 0 bases and J by 1 base. CDR3 size: 16 residues. The CDR3 DNA sequence: TGCGCCAGCAGCTTGGTCGCGGCGGGAGGATCCTACGAGCAGTACTTC. The encoded protein is CASSLVAAGGSYEQYF.

This clonotype was counted many times. This chain uses TRBV29-1 with TRBJ1-6, with TRBD1 matching 7 bases. Losses at the gene ends were 6 bases for V and 7 bases for J; bases not matched to a gene: 6. In germline, CDR1 is SQVTM, CDR2 ANQGSEA. The CDR3 has 13 residues. The CDR3 nucleotides read TGCAGCGTGATGACAGGGCCCAATTCACCCCTCCACTTT. Amino acids: CSVMTGPNSPLHF.

This clonotype was detected ten times or more. The gene calls are TRBV6-1 and TRBJ2-2, with 11 positions matching TRBD2. The trim removed 7 bases at V and 6 bases at J, leaving 7 bases unmatched. CDR3 length: 15 residues. Germline-derived CDR1 and CDR2 are MNHNS and SASEGT. CDR3 coding DNA: TGTGCCAGCACCCCACTAGCGGGAGAATCCGGGGAGCTGTTTTTT. Translated: CASTPLAGESGELFF.

This clonotype was seen repeatedly, ten times or more. The chain recombines TRBV4-3 with TRBJ2-7, with TRBD1 as a possible D gene (6 bases). V dropped 3 bases and J dropped 1 base, with 13 bases sitting between them. Germline loops: CDR1 LGHNA, CDR2 YSLEER. The CDR3 loop spans 15 amino acids. CDR3 amino acids: CASSHKDSTSYEQYF. The CDR3 bases are TGCGCCAGCAGCCATAAGGACAGCACTTCCTACGAGCAGTACTTC.

This clonotype was observed many times. The chain couples TRBV11-2 to TRBJ1-1; D uncertain. The CDR3 is made up of 14 amino acids. The V end was cut by 1 base, the J end by 3 bases, with 9 bases between. Germline V CDR1 and CDR2: SGHAT, FQNNGV. The CDR3 sequence is CASSLGQSYTEAFF. As DNA, the CDR3 is TGTGCCAGCAGCTTAGGCCAGAGTTACACTGAAGCTTTCTTT.